These 17 T cell receptor beta chains came from one sample sequenced in a study of early stage breast cancer tumors. Generated by immunoSEQ multiplex PCR, the TCRdb table keeps only in-frame clones and is missing some. Of roughly 53,000 clones listed, under 95% are singletons. The material sequenced was blood. The origin of the receptors is a person aged 70 to 79 with breast cancer.

This chain joins TRBV11-2 and TRBJ2-7, with 7 bases lining up with TRBD2. Germline CDR1 SGHAT, CDR2 FQNNGV. The CDR3 extends over 17 amino acids. V was clipped by 3 bases and J by 0 bases; unmatched bases: 11. The CDR3 region is CASSFARGGESSYEQYF. CDR3 nucleotide sequence: TGTGCCAGCAGCTTCGCCCGTGGGGGGGAGAGCTCCTACGAGCAGTACTTC.

The rearrangement uses TRBV5-6 and TRBJ2-4, with D perhaps matching TRBD1 (5 bases). In germline, CDR1 is SGHDT, CDR2 YYEEEE. V was trimmed by 2 bases and J by 9 bases, leaving 9 bases between them. This CDR3 spans 12 amino acids. The CDR3 sequence is CASSLITGIQYF. The CDR3 coding sequence is TGTGCCAGCAGCTTAATAACAGGCATTCAGTACTTC.

The chain recombines TRBV29-1 with TRBJ1-2; D is unresolved. The V end lost 4 bases, the J end lost 2 bases, and 11 bases lay between the germline ends. This CDR3 has 13 residues. Germline V gives CDR1 SQVTM, CDR2 ANQGSEA. Written as DNA, the CDR3 is TGCAGCGTTGCCGAACATACCAACTATGGCTACACCTTC. It is translated as CSVAEHTNYGYTF.

This clone was counted only a few times. This sequence joins TRBV7-8 and TRBJ1-1; TRBD1 matches at 8 bases. This CDR3 spans 16 amino acids. The trim removed 3 bases at V and 4 bases at J, leaving 10 bases unmatched. Germline lookup yields CDR1 SGHVS and CDR2 FQNEAQ. The CDR3 coding sequence is TGTGCCAGCAGCTTGGGCGGCAGGGGGCGTGCCACTGAAGCTTTCTTT. It specifies CASSLGGRGRATEAFF.

The chain uses TRBV11-2 and TRBJ2-7, with 9 positions matching TRBD1. CDR3 length: 15 residues. V gave up 4 bases and J gave up 3 bases; unmatched junction bases: 7. CDR1 SGHAT and CDR2 FQNNGV come from the germline V gene. This chain's CDR3 is CASSSSDRGYYEQYF. The CDR3 DNA sequence: TGTGCCAGCAGCTCATCGGACAGGGGCTACTACGAGCAGTACTTC.

The chain carries TRBV11-2 and TRBJ2-5, with D perhaps matching TRBD2 (6 bases). The CDR3 covers 16 residues. V was trimmed by 5 bases and J by 5 bases, leaving 21 bases between them. Germline CDR1 reads SGHAT; CDR2 reads FQNNGV. CDR3 bases: TGTGCCAGCAGCCCCTGGAGCGGAGGGGACGGGGAGACCCAGTACTTC. Translated: CASSPWSGGDGETQYF.

The rearrangement uses TRBV19 and TRBJ1-5, with D possibly matching TRBD1 (5 bases). V lost 11 bases and J lost 3, with 14 bases in between. Germline CDR1 LNHDA, CDR2 SQIVND (reference sequence). CDR3 size: 13 residues. CDR3 DNA: TGTGCCGCCTCGGGAGGGGTCAATCAGCCCCAGCATTTT. Protein product: CAASGGVNQPQHF.

The chain recombines TRBV7-9 with TRBJ1-1; possible D gene TRBD1, 5 bases. Germline assignment: CDR1 SEHNR and CDR2 FQNEAQ (reference sequence). The V and J ends lost 7 bases and 1 base respectively, with 16 bases between them. CDR3 size: 15 residues. Here the CDR3 reads CASKPGTGGNTEAFF. The CDR3 nucleotides read TGTGCCAGCAAGCCAGGGACTGGAGGGAACACTGAAGCTTTCTTT.

The chain employs TRBV19 and TRBJ2-1; 7 nucleotides match TRBD2. Per the germline V gene, CDR1 is LNHDA and CDR2 is SQIVND (reference sequence). J gave up 15 bases and V 2 bases, and 10 bases lay outside the gene matches. The CDR3 consists of 13 residues. This CDR3 is CASSIITGGGWFF. DNA of the CDR3: TGTGCCAGTAGTATAATAACGGGCGGGGGTTGGTTCTTC.

This clone was found a few times. The V call is TRBV6-1, the J call TRBJ1-2, with TRBD1 matching over 10 bases. The V gene's germline CDR1 is MNHNS and CDR2 SASEGT. J gave up 7 bases and V 6 bases, and 11 bases lay outside the gene matches. This CDR3 region has 15 residues. The CDR3 sequence is CASRQLGTGDGGYTF. The CDR3 bases are TGTGCCAGCAGACAACTCGGGACAGGGGACGGTGGCTACACCTTC.

The chain combines TRBV7-2 with TRBJ1-1, with D hard to call. The CDR3 length is 14 residues. The germline V and J ends were trimmed by 5 bases and 7 bases, with 17 bases remaining between them. Per the germline V gene, CDR1 is SGHTA and CDR2 is FQGNSA. The CDR3, as DNA: TGTGCCAGCAGCATAATAGGACCGGAGGGTGAAGCTTTCTTT. This sequence encodes CASSIIGPEGEAFF.

V and J are TRBV9 and TRBJ2-1, with D possibly being TRBD2 (5 bases). The CDR3 is 13 amino acids. Germline values: CDR1 SGDLS, CDR2 YYNGEE. Trimming cost V 3 bases and J 6 bases, with 10 bases left between them. The CDR3 nucleotides are TGTGCCAGCAGCGGGGCCAGCGGCAATGAGCAGTTCTTC. Protein sequence: CASSGASGNEQFF.

The rearrangement links TRBV5-1 to TRBJ2-1; D remains ambiguous. V was shortened by 4 bases and J by 0 bases, with 11 bases between the two germline ends. The germline V gene encodes CDR1 SGHRS and CDR2 YFSETQ. The CDR3 extends over 15 amino acids. As DNA, the CDR3 is TGCGCCAGCAGCCGCCTGCCGGGCTCCTACAATGAGCAGTTCTTC. Protein product: CASSRLPGSYNEQFF.

V gene TRBV4-2 combines with J gene TRBJ2-3; TRBD2 matches 13 bases. V trimming: 0 bases; J trimming: 4 bases; junction bases outside the gene matches: 7. The CDR3 sequence is 18 residues long. Germline loops: CDR1 LGHNA, CDR2 YNFKEQ. CDR3 amino acids: CASSQDLTSGGAPDTQYF. Here the CDR3 DNA reads TGTGCCAGCAGCCAAGATCTAACTAGCGGGGGGGCCCCAGATACGCAGTATTTT.

The rearrangement joins TRBV9 to TRBJ1-1, with D unresolved. Germline values: CDR1 SGDLS, CDR2 YYNGEE. The CDR3 is made up of 15 amino acids. V was shortened by 8 bases and J by 3 bases, with 20 bases between the two germline ends. In DNA, the CDR3 is TGTGCCAGTGCACCCCAACAGTCCTTTTACACTGAAGCTTTCTTT. Its protein product is CASAPQQSFYTEAFF.

This clone showed up just once. The rearrangement links TRBV5-4 to TRBJ2-1; D may be TRBD1 (5 bases). Germline values: CDR1 SGHNT, CDR2 YYREEE (reference sequence). There are 15 residues in the CDR3. Trimming took off 0 bases at V and 5 bases at J, with 12 bases between the two ends. The CDR3 DNA reads as TGTGCCAGCAGCTTGGCCGGTCAGGGCCACAATGAGCAGTTCTTC. Residues: CASSLAGQGHNEQFF.

The chain combines TRBV11-3 with TRBJ2-2; 8 nucleotides align to TRBD2. V shed 4 bases and J 6 bases; nucleotides not matched to a gene: 19. Germline V gene lookup returns CDR1 SGHNT and CDR2 YENEEA. The CDR3 is 19 residues long. The CDR3 sequence: CASSSTTGGPRVSSGELFF. CDR3 nucleotide sequence: TGTGCCAGCAGCTCTACAACGGGGGGGCCTCGAGTTAGTTCCGGGGAGCTGTTTTTT.